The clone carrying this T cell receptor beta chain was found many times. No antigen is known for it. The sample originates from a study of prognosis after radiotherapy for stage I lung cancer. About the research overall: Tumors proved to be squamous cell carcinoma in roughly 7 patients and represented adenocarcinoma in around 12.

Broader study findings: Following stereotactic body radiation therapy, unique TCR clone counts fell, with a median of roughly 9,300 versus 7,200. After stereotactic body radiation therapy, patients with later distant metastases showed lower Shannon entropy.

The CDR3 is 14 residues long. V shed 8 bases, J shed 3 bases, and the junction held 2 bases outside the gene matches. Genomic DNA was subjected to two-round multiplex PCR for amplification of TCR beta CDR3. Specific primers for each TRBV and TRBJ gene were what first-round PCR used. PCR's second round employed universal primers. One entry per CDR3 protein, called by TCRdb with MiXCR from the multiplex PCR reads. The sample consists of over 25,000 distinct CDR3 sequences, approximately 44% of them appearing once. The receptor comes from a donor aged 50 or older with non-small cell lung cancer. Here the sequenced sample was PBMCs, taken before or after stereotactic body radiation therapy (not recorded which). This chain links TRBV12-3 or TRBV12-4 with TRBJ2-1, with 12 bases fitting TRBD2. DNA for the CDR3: TGTGCCAGCTCTAGCGGGAGGGACTACAATGAGCAGTTCTTC. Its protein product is CASSSGRDYNEQFF.